This T cell receptor (beta chain) was sequenced for a study of shared clonotypes between healthy human individuals. Some clones are missing from TCRdb's copy, which holds only in-frame ones; the method was immunoSEQ multiplex PCR. The repertoire consists of some 2.3 million clones, with more than 80% occurring once and the leading ten covering 0.39%. Points on this clone: The sample holds other DNA sequences that translate to the same CDR3.

Sequenced: naive CD4+ T cells from PBMCs. Subset reported: CD45RA+ positively selected. This TCR came from a man between 18 and 29 years old in good health. Some clones in this sample may be carry-over from other donors' samples.

The CDR3 DNA sequence: TGCGCCAGCTCACCTGGCAGCAATCAGCCCCAGCATTTT. This translates into CASSPGSNQPQHF. This chain connects TRBV5-1 to TRBJ1-5, with D uncertain. CDR3 size: 13 residues. With 7 bases removed from V and 1 base from J, the gap between germline ends came to 9 bases. Germline CDR1 SGHRS, CDR2 YFSETQ.